These 21 T cell receptor beta chains came from one sample sequenced in a study of cytomegalovirus exposure and HLA in healthy donors. With 60 Vbeta and 13 Jbeta primers, the PCR was carried out. The table came from immunoSEQ multiplex PCR; TCRdb's copy has only in-frame clones and leaves some out. The repertoire holds more than 75,000 clones, with roughly 83% as singletons. Source material: PBMCs. Source of these receptors: a woman in her thirties or forties in good health and CMV-seropositive.

The rearrangement uses TRBV5-1 and TRBJ2-7; D might be TRBD1 (6 bases). CDR1 is SGHRS and CDR2 is YFSETQ in the germline V gene. This CDR3 region has 14 residues. The V and J ends lost 2 bases and 2 bases respectively, with 11 bases between them. CDR3 loop: CASSFGQGTYEQYF. The CDR3 bases are TGCGCCAGCAGCTTCGGGCAGGGGACCTACGAGCAGTACTTC.

The gene calls are TRBV25-1 and TRBJ1-3; D is undetermined. This CDR3 spans 15 amino acids. The V end lost 3 bases, the J end lost 0 bases, and 9 bases lay between the germline ends. CDR1 and CDR2 (germline): MGHDK, SYGVNS. The DNA for the CDR3 is TGTGCCAGCAGTGAGGGCCCTAACTCTGGAAACACCATATATTTT. Encoded protein: CASSEGPNSGNTIYF.

The CDR3 region has the DNA TGTGCCAGTACCATGGACAGGGTGGGTCAGCCCCAGCATTTT. Protein sequence: CASTMDRVGQPQHF. V usage is TRBV19 and J usage is TRBJ1-5; 8 bases fit TRBD1. V gave up 7 bases and J gave up 6 bases; unmatched junction bases: 8. CDR1 and CDR2 (germline): LNHDA, SQIVND (reference sequence). CDR3 length: 14 residues.

Note on this clone: Within the sample, other DNA sequences also encode this same CDR3. This sequence joins TRBV19 and TRBJ1-1; the D gene is possibly TRBD1 (6 bases). Trimming removed 1 base at V and 0 bases at J, with 6 bases between. CDR3 length: 14 amino acids. Per the germline V gene, CDR1 is LNHDA and CDR2 is SQIVND (reference sequence). CDR3 protein: CASSIGTVNTEAFF. Here the CDR3 DNA reads TGTGCCAGTAGTATAGGGACAGTGAACACTGAAGCTTTCTTT.

The chain couples TRBV6-1 to TRBJ2-1, with 8 positions matching TRBD1. Germline-derived CDR1 and CDR2 are MNHNS and SASEGT. The CDR3 spans 12 residues. V was pared by 5 bases and J by 8 bases, with 2 bases of the junction left unmatched. The CDR3 nucleotides are TGTGCCAGCAGTAACAGGGGGGATGAGCAGTTCTTC. Translation: CASSNRGDEQFF.

The gene calls are TRBV2 and TRBJ1-2; D uncertain. Deletions cut 8 bases from V and 5 bases from J, with 24 bases between. Germline CDR1 reads SNHLY; CDR2 reads FYNNEI. CDR3 length: 16 residues. The CDR3: CASWRVTQDVNYGYTF. The CDR3 coding sequence is TGTGCCAGCTGGAGGGTTACCCAGGATGTTAATTATGGCTACACCTTC.

This clone was recorded only once. This chain links TRBV6-1 with TRBJ2-7, with 7 nucleotides matching TRBD1. The CDR3 consists of 16 residues. With 3 bases clipped from V and 4 bases from J, the junction kept 12 bases outside the gene matches. From germline, CDR1 is MNHNS and CDR2 SASEGT. CDR3 amino acids: CASSDLTGVGTYEQYF. The DNA of the CDR3 is TGTGCCAGCAGTGACCTCACAGGGGTGGGAACTTACGAGCAGTACTTC.

V and J are TRBV5-1 and TRBJ1-1; 8 nucleotides agree with TRBD1. The trim removed 4 bases at V and 4 bases at J, leaving 15 bases unmatched. This CDR3 comprises 17 residues. Germline CDR1 and CDR2: SGHRS and YFSETQ. The CDR3 sequence is CASSRDSRGTGGTEAFF. The CDR3 DNA reads as TGCGCCAGCAGCCGGGACTCACGAGGAACAGGGGGCACTGAAGCTTTCTTT.

The gene calls are TRBV27 and TRBJ1-1; no definite D call. Germline CDR1 MNHEY, CDR2 SMNVEV (reference sequence). Trimming stripped 3 bases from V and 2 bases from J, with 13 bases between. The CDR3 loop spans 15 amino acids. The CDR3 here is CASSFGFGPNTEAFF. CDR3 nucleotides: TGTGCCAGCAGTTTTGGGTTTGGGCCAAACACTGAAGCTTTCTTT.

The chain combines TRBV6-6 with TRBJ1-5; D is undetermined. Germline values: CDR1 MNHNY, CDR2 SVGAGI (reference sequence). Trimming took off 2 bases at V and 4 bases at J, with 6 bases between the two ends. The CDR3 is made up of 13 amino acids. This chain's CDR3 is CASSYNSNQPQHF. The CDR3, as DNA: TGTGCCAGCAGTTACAACAGTAATCAGCCCCAGCATTTT.

V gene TRBV4-2 combines with J gene TRBJ1-1; D not certain. Per the germline V gene, CDR1 is LGHNA and CDR2 is YNFKEQ. The CDR3 is 15 amino acids. V shed 0 bases and J shed 1 base, with 9 bases lying between them. The DNA of the CDR3 is TGTGCCAGCAGCCAAGAGGCACACGAGAACACTGAAGCTTTCTTT. Its protein is CASSQEAHENTEAFF.

This chain uses TRBV18 with TRBJ2-7; 11 positions agree with TRBD1. J gave up 4 bases and V 3 bases, and 5 bases lay outside the gene matches. Germline V gives CDR1 KGHSH, CDR2 LQKENI. The CDR3 is made up of 15 amino acids. The CDR3 sequence is CASSPPGQGVYEQYF. CDR3 coding DNA: TGTGCCAGCTCACCGCCGGGACAGGGGGTGTACGAGCAGTACTTC.

V and J are TRBV4-3 and TRBJ1-3, with TRBD1 identical over 8 bases. V shed 4 bases and J 4 bases; nucleotides not matched to a gene: 9. Germline V gene lookup returns CDR1 LGHNA and CDR2 YSLEER. The CDR3 length is 16 residues. CDR3 amino acids: CASSPWRQGAGNTIYF. The CDR3 DNA follows: TGCGCCAGCAGCCCGTGGCGGCAGGGGGCCGGAAACACCATATATTTT.

This chain joins TRBV30 and TRBJ2-1, with D tentatively TRBD2 (6 bases). Per germline, CDR1 GTSNPN and CDR2 SVGIG (reference sequence). The CDR3 is 12 amino acids. The V and J ends lost 2 bases and 8 bases respectively, with 10 bases between them. CDR3 loop: CAWSRRVDEQFF. Here the CDR3 DNA reads TGTGCCTGGAGTAGGAGGGTCGATGAGCAGTTCTTC.

CDR3 loop: CASSLLTPKGVGAEAFF. As DNA, the CDR3 is TGTGCCAGCAGTTTATTAACCCCCAAGGGGGTTGGGGCTGAAGCTTTCTTT. V gene TRBV27 combines with J gene TRBJ1-1; D perhaps matches TRBD1 (6 bases). This CDR3 is built from 17 residues. The V gene lost 1 base and the J gene lost 6 bases, with 21 bases spanning the gap. CDR1 is MNHEY, CDR2 SMNVEV, per germline (reference sequence).

In the case of this clone: It is unclear where the CDR3 begins or ends on the DNA, so no DNA is shown, and the CDR3 is as TCRdb lists it. V gene TRBV6-1 combines with J gene TRBJ1-2; the tabulated D call, TRBD1, remains unverified against the DNA. Counting both end residues, the CDR3 totals 15 amino acids. Germline V gene lookup returns CDR1 MNHNS and CDR2 SASEGT. CDR3 protein: CASILGRGLGYGYTF.

This chain joins TRBV5-6 and TRBJ2-4; the match to TRBD2 covers 7 bases. J lost 0 bases, V lost 7 bases, and 7 bases had no gene match. Per the germline V gene, CDR1 is SGHDT and CDR2 is YYEEEE. This CDR3 has 15 amino acids. The CDR3 loop is CASSGGPLAKNIQYF. CDR3 sequence (DNA): TGTGCCAGCTCGGGAGGACCCTTAGCCAAAAACATTCAGTACTTC.

The chain carries TRBV5-1 and TRBJ1-1; D may be TRBD1 (6 bases). V was shortened by 1 base and J by 11 bases, with 12 bases between the two germline ends. Per the germline V gene, CDR1 is SGHRS and CDR2 is YFSETQ. The CDR3 has 12 residues. The CDR3 DNA sequence: TGCGCCAGCAGCTTGTCCAGGGGAAGGGCTTTCTTT. It encodes CASSLSRGRAFF.

This chain links TRBV28 with TRBJ1-4; tentative D call: TRBD1 (5 bases). Germline CDR1 and CDR2: MDHEN and SYDVKM. V was shortened by 2 bases and J by 8 bases, with 15 bases between the two germline ends. The CDR3 totals 15 residues. The CDR3 nucleotides read TGTGCCAGCAGTTTAGGGGGGGGAGGTAGGGAAAAACTGTTTTTT. Its protein product is CASSLGGGGREKLFF.

This clone appeared once. The chain couples TRBV5-1 to TRBJ2-1, with 8 bases aligning to TRBD2. V gave up 4 bases and J gave up 8 bases; unmatched junction bases: 5. Per germline, CDR1 SGHRS and CDR2 YFSETQ. The CDR3 is made up of 13 amino acids. CDR3 in amino acids: CASSRAGGDEQFF. The CDR3 DNA is TGCGCCAGCAGCCGGGCGGGAGGTGATGAGCAGTTCTTC.

The chain is built from TRBV18 and TRBJ2-5, with D tentatively TRBD2 (6 bases). The germline V gene encodes CDR1 KGHSH and CDR2 LQKENI. The CDR3 sequence is 16 residues long. V was trimmed by 2 bases and J by 5 bases, leaving 18 bases between them. The DNA of the CDR3 is TGTGCCAGCTCACCAGTGCGGGGCCCGGGCACGGAGACCCAGTACTTC. Translating gives CASSPVRGPGTETQYF.